This entry lists 31 T cell receptor beta chains sequenced from one sample in a study of T cell repertoires in cytomegalovirus infection. TCRdb processed the reads anew with MiXCR; each CDR3 protein has one entry. The table includes about 400,000 distinct CDR3 sequences, less than 20% detected once. Sequencing input: PBMCs. These receptors all stem from a human donor in good health (CMV status not recorded). Some clones in this sample may be carry-over from other donors' samples.

This clonotype appeared many times. The chain is built from TRBV28 and TRBJ2-7; D may correspond to TRBD1 or TRBD2 (7 bases each). The CDR3 consists of 17 residues. Trimming shortened V by 5 bases and J by 1 base, and 21 bases separated the two germline ends. The germline V gene has CDR1 MDHEN and CDR2 SYDVKM. CDR3 protein: CASSPGVGRGRSYEQYF. In nucleotides, the CDR3 is TGTGCCAGCAGTCCGGGGGTGGGGAGGGGGCGATCCTACGAGCAGTACTTC.

The J gene is TRBJ2-1, the V gene TRBV29-1; no clear D gene. Trimming removed 7 bases at V and 5 bases at J, with 15 bases between. From germline, CDR1 is SQVTM and CDR2 ANQGSEA. The CDR3 spans 13 residues. CDR3 sequence (DNA): TGCAGCGGGGTGGGCTCCCCGGACAATGAGCAGTTCTTC. It encodes CSGVGSPDNEQFF.

This rearrangement joins TRBV4-1 to TRBJ2-7; 10 bases align to TRBD2. The CDR3 covers 16 residues. CDR1 and CDR2 from the germline V gene are MGHRA and YSYEKL. J was trimmed by 2 bases and V by 1 base; bases with no gene match: 5. CDR3 in DNA: TGCGCCAGCAGCCAAGCCCAAGCGGGGGGGGCCTACGAGCAGTACTTC. It codes for CASSQAQAGGAYEQYF.

The sample holds a few counts of this clonotype. The genes are TRBV6-5 and TRBJ2-7; 7 bases align to TRBD2. Unmatched junction bases numbered 20, after V lost 9 bases and J lost 6 bases. Germline-derived CDR1 and CDR2 are MNHEY and SVGAGI. This CDR3 contains 16 residues. CDR3 amino acids: CARPNTGGTTIFEQYF. The CDR3, as DNA: TGTGCCAGACCGAACACCGGGGGGACTACCATTTTCGAGCAGTACTTC.

This clonotype was observed a few times. This chain connects TRBV29-1 to TRBJ2-1, with 10 bases identical to TRBD1. This CDR3 has 12 residues. Germline V lookup: CDR1 SQVTM, CDR2 ANQGSEA. V shed 7 bases, J shed 8 bases, and the junction held 5 bases outside the gene matches. DNA of the CDR3: TGCAGCGCCGGGACAGGGGTAGATGAGCAGTTCTTC. This sequence encodes CSAGTGVDEQFF.

This clonotype was found a few times. The V call is TRBV12-3 or TRBV12-4, the J call TRBJ2-7; D possibly corresponds to TRBD2 (6 bases). The CDR3 sequence is 15 residues long. V was trimmed by 1 base and J by 4 bases, leaving 14 bases between them. The CDR3 loop is CASSLGRGGRYEQYF. CDR3 nucleotide sequence: TGTGCCAGCAGTTTAGGTCGGGGAGGACGGTACGAGCAGTACTTC.

This sequence joins TRBV20-1 and TRBJ2-5; possibly TRBD2 for D (6 bases). The V end lost 0 bases, the J end lost 6 bases, and 20 bases lay between the germline ends. The CDR3 runs 16 residues. The V gene's germline CDR1 is DFQATT and CDR2 SNEGSKA (reference sequence). CDR3 bases: TGCAGTGCTAGAGATCCGAGGTCCTACGGGGGACAGACCCAGTACTTC. Translating gives CSARDPRSYGGQTQYF.

This clonotype turned up a few times. The chain links TRBV5-5 to TRBJ1-2; unclear D gene. V lost 6 bases and J 8 bases, leaving 23 bases between the germline ends. This CDR3 is built from 15 residues. The germline CDR1 and CDR2 sequences are SGHKS and YYEKEE (reference sequence). This chain's CDR3 is CASTRSSIAGEGYTF. CDR3 nucleotides: TGTGCCAGCACTAGGAGCTCCATCGCCGGAGAGGGCTACACCTTC.

V and J are TRBV12-3 or TRBV12-4 and TRBJ1-5, with D unclear. V gave up 1 base and J gave up 7 bases, with 8 bases separating them. The CDR3 sequence is 13 residues long. The CDR3 spells CASSLGTRQPQHF. As DNA, the CDR3 is TGTGCCAGCAGTTTAGGGACGCGGCAGCCCCAGCATTTT.

This clonotype was detected only once. The chain combines TRBV5-6 with TRBJ1-1; D unclear. This CDR3 region has 15 residues. Germline V gene lookup returns CDR1 SGHDT and CDR2 YYEEEE. Trimming removed 1 base at V and 1 base at J, with 11 bases between. The CDR3 loop is CASSLRLLRNTEAFF. CDR3 DNA sequence: TGTGCCAGCAGCTTGCGACTGCTTAGGAACACTGAAGCTTTCTTT.

This sequence joins TRBV20-1 and TRBJ2-5, with a possible D match to TRBD1 (7 bases). Per the germline V gene, CDR1 is DFQATT and CDR2 is SNEGSKA (reference sequence). The CDR3 is 14 amino acids. Trimming took 0 bases from V and 7 from J, leaving 15 bases between them. The CDR3 DNA is TGCAGTGCTAGAGAGACAGGGAGGAAGGGGACCCAGTACTTC. Translation: CSARETGRKGTQYF.

This chain connects TRBV4-1 to TRBJ2-1; D unresolved. The germline V gene has CDR1 MGHRA and CDR2 YSYEKL. This CDR3 has 16 residues. Trimming took 0 bases from V and 0 from J, leaving 9 bases between them. The CDR3 loop reads CASSQDLASSYNEQFF. DNA of the CDR3: TGCGCCAGCAGCCAAGATCTGGCTTCCTCCTACAATGAGCAGTTCTTC.

The chain recombines TRBV5-5 with TRBJ2-5; D possibly corresponds to TRBD1 (6 bases). Germline loops: CDR1 SGHKS, CDR2 YYEKEE (reference sequence). The CDR3 is made up of 18 amino acids. The ends were cut back, 3 bases at V and 0 bases at J, with 21 bases in the middle. CDR3 in DNA: TGTGCCAGCAGCTCCACCCCCTCGGGACACCTGTACCAAGAGACCCAGTACTTC. Translating gives CASSSTPSGHLYQETQYF.

The genes are TRBV4-1 and TRBJ2-2, with 10 bases lining up with TRBD1. V was pared by 1 base and J by 7 bases, with 6 bases of the junction left unmatched. In germline, CDR1 is MGHRA, CDR2 YSYEKL. This CDR3 contains 16 residues. The chain's CDR3 is CASSQVRDRGFGELFF. The CDR3 DNA follows: TGCGCCAGCAGCCAAGTCCGGGACAGGGGTTTCGGGGAGCTGTTTTTT.

The J gene is TRBJ2-1, the V gene TRBV20-1; no reliable D call. V shed 0 bases and J shed 6 bases, with 12 bases lying between them. Per germline, CDR1 DFQATT and CDR2 SNEGSKA (reference sequence). CDR3 length: 14 residues. CDR3 nucleotide sequence: TGCAGTGCTAGAGAGAATAATCCCCCCAATGAGCAGTTCTTC. Its translation is CSARENNPPNEQFF.

This clonotype was seen many times. The chain combines TRBV4-2 with TRBJ1-6; 8 bases agree with TRBD1. In germline, CDR1 is LGHNA, CDR2 YNFKEQ. The junction had 4 bases not matched to a gene; V was cut back by 2 bases and J by 4 bases. This CDR3 comprises 16 residues. Here the CDR3 reads CASSQPGGAYNSPLHF. The DNA of the CDR3 is TGTGCCAGCAGCCAACCAGGGGGCGCGTATAATTCACCCCTCCACTTT.

This clonotype has at least ten counts. V gene TRBV12-3 or TRBV12-4 combines with J gene TRBJ1-2, with no clear D. V lost 4 bases and J 7 bases, leaving 7 bases between the germline ends. The CDR3 runs to 11 residues. The chain's CDR3 is CASSYGRGYTF. As DNA, the CDR3 is TGTGCCAGCAGTTATGGTCGTGGCTACACCTTC.

This clonotype has at least ten counts. This rearrangement joins TRBV7-6 to TRBJ2-7; D is perhaps TRBD1 or TRBD2 (5 bases each). Per germline, CDR1 SGHVS and CDR2 FNYEAQ. CDR3 size: 13 residues. V lost 5 bases to trimming and J lost 3 bases, with 11 bases between them. The CDR3 is CASSLGRLYEQYF. Here the CDR3 DNA reads TGTGCCAGCAGCCTGGGACGGCTCTACGAGCAGTACTTC.

Ten or more counts support this clonotype. V and J are TRBV7-9 and TRBJ1-1, with no clear D. V dropped 3 bases and J dropped 4 bases, with 9 bases sitting between them. The CDR3 has 13 amino acids. Germline CDR1 and CDR2: SEHNR and FQNEAQ (reference sequence). The CDR3 sequence: CASSFNSFTEAFF. Written as DNA, the CDR3 is TGTGCCAGCAGCTTTAACAGCTTCACTGAAGCTTTCTTT. Together with reference TRBV7-9 and TRBJ1-1, the CDR3 gives the full variable domain: DTGVSQNPRHKITKRGQNVTFRCDPISEHNRLYWYRQTLGQGPEFLTYFQNEAQLEKSRLLSDRFSAERPKGSFSTLEIQRTEQGDSAMYLCASSFNSFTEAFFGQGTRLTVV.

This chain uses TRBV7-9 with TRBJ2-1; 10 nucleotides align to TRBD2. The CDR3 spans 17 residues. V was pared by 1 base and J by 4 bases, with 7 bases of the junction left unmatched. CDR1 is SEHNR, CDR2 FQNEAQ, per germline (reference sequence). The CDR3 reads CASSLDKRGGQYNEQFF. The DNA of the CDR3 is TGTGCCAGCAGCTTAGATAAGCGGGGGGGCCAATACAATGAGCAGTTCTTC.

Ten or more counts support this clonotype. This chain joins TRBV7-2 and TRBJ2-7; 9 nucleotides align to TRBD1. The CDR3 is 13 amino acids. V gave up 6 bases and J gave up 7 bases; unmatched junction bases: 7. Germline V gene data show CDR1 as SGHTA and CDR2 as FQGNSA. The CDR3 is CASRTGGAGEQYF. CDR3 sequence (DNA): TGTGCCAGCAGAACAGGGGGCGCGGGAGAGCAGTACTTC. The full variable domain, rest sourced from reference TRBV7-2 and TRBJ2-7, is GAGVSQSPSNKVTEKGKDVELRCDPISGHTALYWYRQSLGQGLEFLIYFQGNSAPDKSGLPSDRFSAERTGGSVSTLTIQRTQQEDSAVYLCASRTGGAGEQYFGPGTRLTVT.

V gene TRBV2 combines with J gene TRBJ1-2; D remains unclear. The germline V gene has CDR1 SNHLY and CDR2 FYNNEI. V shed 6 bases and J shed 4 bases, with 18 bases lying between them. This CDR3 is 15 amino acids long. CDR3 sequence reads: CASRRAAPSPYGYTF. In DNA, the CDR3 is TGTGCCAGCAGACGGGCCGCCCCCTCCCCCTATGGCTACACCTTC. Supplemented by reference TRBV2 and TRBJ1-2, the full variable domain reads EPEVTQTPSHQVTQMGQEVILRCVPISNHLYFYWYRQILGQKVEFLVSFYNNEISEKSEIFDDQFSVERPDGSNFTLKIRSTKLEDSAMYFCASRRAAPSPYGYTFGSGTRLTVV.

This clonotype was seen more than once but under ten times. The chain carries TRBV6-1 and TRBJ2-7, with D possibly matching TRBD2 (5 bases). CDR1 is MNHNS, CDR2 SASEGT, per germline. Trimming removed 2 bases at V and 3 bases at J, with 14 bases between. The CDR3 extends over 15 amino acids. This CDR3 reads CASSESSGVFYEQYF. CDR3 sequence (DNA): TGTGCCAGCAGTGAATCGAGCGGAGTGTTCTACGAGCAGTACTTC.

The rearrangement uses TRBV27 and TRBJ2-1; 11 bases are a match to TRBD2. With V trimmed by 5 bases and J by 7 bases, 7 bases remained unmatched. Germline CDR1 is MNHEY and CDR2 is SMNVEV (reference sequence). The CDR3 runs to 15 residues. The chain's CDR3 is CASSATSGRGNEQFF. CDR3 nucleotide sequence: TGTGCCAGCAGTGCCACTAGCGGGAGAGGTAATGAGCAGTTCTTC.

This clonotype appeared many times. This rearrangement joins TRBV11-2 to TRBJ2-7, with 7 bases that match TRBD2. The length of the CDR3 is 15 residues. CDR1 SGHAT and CDR2 FQNNGV come from the germline V gene. J was trimmed by 5 bases and V by 2 bases; bases with no gene match: 9. Here the CDR3 DNA reads TGTGCCAGCAGCTTATGGGGGGGAGGGCCTAACGAGCAGTACTTC. Translation: CASSLWGGGPNEQYF.

The rearrangement joins TRBV4-3 to TRBJ2-1; TRBD2 matches 7 bases. This CDR3 is built from 17 residues. V was pared by 4 bases and J by 7 bases, with 16 bases of the junction left unmatched. Germline CDR1 and CDR2: LGHNA and YSLEER. CDR3 sequence: CASSRGLGKKGGNEQFF. CDR3 in DNA: TGCGCCAGCAGCCGCGGTCTAGGCAAAAAGGGAGGGAATGAGCAGTTCTTC.

This clonotype was observed a handful of times. The chain recombines TRBV6-5 with TRBJ2-2; 8 bases align to TRBD1. The germline V gene has CDR1 MNHEY and CDR2 SVGAGI. The V and J ends lost 3 bases and 5 bases, in that order; junction bases with no gene match: 8. This CDR3 region has 16 residues. The CDR3 DNA is TGTGCCAGCAGTTATCGGGCAGGGGGCGGGACCGGGGAGCTGTTTTTT. Translating it yields CASSYRAGGGTGELFF.

This clonotype came up a few times. The chain joins TRBV18 to TRBJ1-1; 8 bases are a match to TRBD1. The V segment lost 0 bases and the J segment 0 bases; nucleotides outside the gene matches: 15. Germline CDR1 reads KGHSH; CDR2 reads LQKENI. The CDR3 has 20 residues. In DNA, the CDR3 is TGTGCCAGCTCACCACCTTTTCGGGACAGGAGGGGAATTATGAACACTGAAGCTTTCTTT. Amino acid sequence: CASSPPFRDRRGIMNTEAFF.

As for this clonotype: A single base separates this from a much larger clone, so it may be a read error. The V and J genes are TRBV11-2 and TRBJ1-5; D unresolved. The V gene's germline CDR1 is SGHAT and CDR2 FQNNGV. CDR3 length: 13 residues. V was shortened by 1 base and J by 5 bases, with 6 bases between the two germline ends. CDR3 coding DNA: TGTGCCAGCAGCTTAGTCAGGCATCAGCCCCAGCATTTT. Translating gives CASSLVRHQPQHF.

V and J are TRBV19 and TRBJ2-1; 11 bases agree with TRBD2. Germline CDR1 and CDR2: LNHDA and SQIVND (reference sequence). CDR3 length: 14 amino acids. The V segment lost 5 bases and the J segment 9 bases; nucleotides outside the gene matches: 6. This CDR3 reads CASSVAGGPGEQFF. The CDR3 nucleotides read TGTGCCAGTAGTGTAGCGGGAGGGCCAGGTGAGCAGTTCTTC.

This clonotype was detected a few times. This sequence joins TRBV20-1 and TRBJ2-7; a weak D match, TRBD1 (6 bases). Trimming cost V 6 bases and J 0 bases, with 15 bases left between them. From germline, CDR1 is DFQATT and CDR2 SNEGSKA (reference sequence). CDR3 size: 14 residues. The CDR3 sequence: CSANGQLNSYEQYF. CDR3 DNA sequence: TGCAGTGCCAACGGACAGCTCAACTCCTACGAGCAGTACTTC.